This T cell receptor beta chain originates from a study of post-analysis software for immune sequencing data. As to this clonotype: Its antigen is still unknown.

This CDR3 region has 13 residues. Per the germline V gene, CDR1 is PRHDT and CDR2 is FYEKMQ (reference sequence). The V and J ends lost 6 bases and 4 bases respectively, with 12 bases between them. Unique molecular identifiers featured in each of the TCR beta cDNA libraries. TCRdb processed the PCR reads anew with MiXCR; each CDR3 protein has one entry. The sample has hundreds of thousands of distinct CDR3 sequences; 25% to 30% are singletons. Overall study findings and caveats: The study found TRBV5-6, TRBV5-1 and TRBV20-1 among about five TRBV segments more frequent in patients than controls.

The chain couples TRBV13 to TRBJ2-5; D may be TRBD2 (6 bases). The source material was blood. This clonotype was obtained from a girl under 18 with multiple sclerosis. The CDR3 DNA reads TGTGCCAGCAGTGGGGGGAACCTAGAGACCCAGTACTTC. Its translation: CASSGGNLETQYF. The full variable domain, completed using reference TRBV13 and TRBJ2-5, is AAGVIQSPRHLIKEKRETATLKCYPIPRHDTVYWYQQGPGQDPQFLISFYEKMQSDKGSIPDRFSAQQFSDYHSELNMSSLELGDSALYFCASSGGNLETQYFGPGTRLLVL.